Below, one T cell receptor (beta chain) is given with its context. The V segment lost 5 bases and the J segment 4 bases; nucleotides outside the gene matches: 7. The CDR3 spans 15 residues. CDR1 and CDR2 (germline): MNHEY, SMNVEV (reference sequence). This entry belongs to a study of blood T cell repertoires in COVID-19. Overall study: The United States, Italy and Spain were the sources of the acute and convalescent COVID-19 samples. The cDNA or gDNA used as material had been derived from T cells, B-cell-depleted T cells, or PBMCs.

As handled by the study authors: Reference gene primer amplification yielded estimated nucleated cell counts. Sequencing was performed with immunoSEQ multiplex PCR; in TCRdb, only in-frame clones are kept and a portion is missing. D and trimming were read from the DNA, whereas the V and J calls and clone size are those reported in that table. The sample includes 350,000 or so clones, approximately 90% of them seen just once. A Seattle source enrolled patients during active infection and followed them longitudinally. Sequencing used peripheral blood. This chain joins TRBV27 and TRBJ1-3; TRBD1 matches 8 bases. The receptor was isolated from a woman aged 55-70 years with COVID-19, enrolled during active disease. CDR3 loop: CASSLGQAGGNTIYF. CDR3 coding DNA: TGTGCCAGCAGTCTGGGACAGGCCGGGGGAAACACCATATATTTT.